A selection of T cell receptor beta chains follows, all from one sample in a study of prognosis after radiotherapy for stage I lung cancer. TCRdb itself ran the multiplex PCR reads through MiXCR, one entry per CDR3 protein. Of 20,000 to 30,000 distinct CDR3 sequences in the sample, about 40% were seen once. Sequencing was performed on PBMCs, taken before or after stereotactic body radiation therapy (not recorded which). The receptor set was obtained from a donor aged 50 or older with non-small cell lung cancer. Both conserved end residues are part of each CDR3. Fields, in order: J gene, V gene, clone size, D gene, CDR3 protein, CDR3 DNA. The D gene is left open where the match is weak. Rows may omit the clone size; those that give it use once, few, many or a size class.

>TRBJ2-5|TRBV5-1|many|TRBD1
CASSWGDRGQETQYF
TGCGCCAGCAGCTGGGGGGACAGGGGGCAAGAGACCCAGTACTTC
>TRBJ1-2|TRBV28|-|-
CASSSPGSTFVRYGYTF
TGTGCCAGCAGTTCTCCCGGGTCTACTTTCGTTCGCTATGGCTACACCTTC
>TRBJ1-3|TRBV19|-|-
CASSEGRFSGNTIYF
TGTGCCAGTAGCGAAGGACGGTTCTCTGGAAACACCATATATTTT
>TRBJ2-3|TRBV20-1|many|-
CSAWGLGGGTDTQYF
TGCAGTGCTTGGGGACTAGGGGGCGGCACAGATACGCAGTATTTT
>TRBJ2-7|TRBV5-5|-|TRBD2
CASSLGRTSDEHYF
TGTGCCAGCAGCTTGGGTCGGACTAGCGATGAGCATTACTTC
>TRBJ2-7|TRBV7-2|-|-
CASSRWLDDASLEQYF
TGTGCCAGCAGCCGATGGCTGGACGATGCATCTCTCGAGCAGTACTTC
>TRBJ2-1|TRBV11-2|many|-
CASSPPQGAYNEQFF
TGTGCCAGCAGCCCCCCCCAAGGGGCCTACAATGAGCAGTTCTTC
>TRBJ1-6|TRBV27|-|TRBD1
CASSLGQCGSPLHF
TGTGCCAGCAGCCTGGGACAGTGTGGATCACCCCTCCACTTT
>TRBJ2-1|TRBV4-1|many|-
CASSQVVGGSSYNEQFF
TGCGCCAGCAGCCAAGTAGTTGGGGGGAGCTCCTACAATGAGCAGTTCTTC
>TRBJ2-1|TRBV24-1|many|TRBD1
CATSDLPSGGSGNEQFF
TGTGCCACCAGTGATTTGCCGTCAGGGGGCTCTGGCAATGAGCAGTTCTTC
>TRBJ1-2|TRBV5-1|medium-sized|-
CASSEDNNYGYTF
TGCGCCAGCAGCGAGGACAATAACTATGGCTACACCTTC
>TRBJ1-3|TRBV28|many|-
CASGQTLLSDTIYF
TGTGCCAGCGGACAGACGCTCCTTTCGGACACCATATATTTT
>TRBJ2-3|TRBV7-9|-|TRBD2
CASSPGLDLSTDTQYF
TGTGCCAGCAGCCCGGGACTAGACCTTAGCACAGATACGCAGTATTTT
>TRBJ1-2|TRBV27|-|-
CASPINRRNGYNF
TGTGCCAGCCCCATTAACCGCAGGAATGGCTACAACTTC
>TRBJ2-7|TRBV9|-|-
CASSVSGSRGAEQYF
TGTGCCAGCAGCGTGTCCGGGTCGAGAGGAGCCGAGCAGTACTTC
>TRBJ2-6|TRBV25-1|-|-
CASSQGGSGANVLTF
TGTGCCAGCAGCCAAGGGGGCTCTGGGGCCAACGTCCTGACTTTC
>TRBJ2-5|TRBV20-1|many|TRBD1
CSARERQGLGETQYF
TGCAGTGCTAGAGAAAGACAGGGGTTGGGGGAGACCCAGTACTTC
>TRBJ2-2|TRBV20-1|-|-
CSSPLSTEELFF
TGCAGCTCCCCCTTGTCCACCGAGGAGCTGTTTTTT
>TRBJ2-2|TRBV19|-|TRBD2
CASSIRSGGKNTGELFF
TGTGCCAGTAGTATCCGTAGCGGGGGGAAGAACACCGGGGAGCTGTTTTTT
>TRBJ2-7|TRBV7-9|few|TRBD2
CASIPEILTSGRDEQYF
TGTGCCAGCATCCCCGAGATTCTGACTAGCGGGAGAGACGAGCAGTACTTC
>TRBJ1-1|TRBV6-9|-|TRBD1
CASSSRQGGTFF
TGTGCCAGCAGTTCCCGACAGGGGGGGACTTTCTTT
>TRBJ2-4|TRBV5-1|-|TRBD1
CASSPGQGGDIQYF
TGCGCCAGCAGCCCCGGACAGGGTGGGGACATTCAGTACTTC
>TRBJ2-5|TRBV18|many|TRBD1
CASSPTGQGAGETQYF
TGTGCCAGCTCACCAACGGGACAGGGGGCGGGAGAGACCCAGTACTTC
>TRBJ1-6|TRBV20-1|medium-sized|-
CSARSAGAVGNSPLHF
TGCAGTGCTAGATCGGCTGGTGCCGTTGGGAATTCACCCCTCCACTTT
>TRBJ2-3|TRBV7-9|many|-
CASSPRVFQGDTQYF
TGTGCCAGCAGCCCCCGGGTCTTCCAGGGAGATACGCAGTATTTT
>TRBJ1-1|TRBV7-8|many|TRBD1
CASSPRTGVDTEAFF
TGTGCCAGCAGCCCCCGAACAGGGGTAGACACTGAAGCTTTCTTT
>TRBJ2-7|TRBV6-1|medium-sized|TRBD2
CASRWGLAGSYEQYF
TGTGCCAGCAGGTGGGGACTAGCGGGATCCTACGAGCAGTACTTC
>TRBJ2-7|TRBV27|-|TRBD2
CTSSLVGGFSYEQYF
TGTACCAGCAGCTTAGTGGGAGGGTTTTCCTACGAGCAGTACTTC
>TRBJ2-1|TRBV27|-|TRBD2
CARSLAGGYNEQFF
TGTGCCAGAAGCCTAGCGGGAGGATACAATGAGCAGTTCTTC
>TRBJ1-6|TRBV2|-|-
CASSESGPYSPLHF
TGTGCCAGCAGTGAATCGGGGCCTTATTCACCCCTCCACTTT
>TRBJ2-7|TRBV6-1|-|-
CASSRGPYEQYF
TGTGCCAGCAGTCGTGGGCCCTACGAGCAGTACTTC
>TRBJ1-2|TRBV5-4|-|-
CASSLGLRGKGDPYGYTF
TGTGCCAGCAGCTTGGGTCTCCGCGGGAAGGGTGATCCCTATGGCTACACCTTC
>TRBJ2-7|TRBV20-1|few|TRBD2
CSASGGEREFSYEQYF
TGCAGTGCTAGCGGGGGGGAGCGGGAGTTTTCGTACGAGCAGTACTTC
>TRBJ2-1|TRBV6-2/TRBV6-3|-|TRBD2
CASSYRLSGRAQYNEQFF
TGTGCCAGCAGTTACCGCCTTAGCGGGAGGGCACAGTACAATGAGCAGTTCTTC
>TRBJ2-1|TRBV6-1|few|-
CASSRDGVSYNEQFF
TGTGCCAGCAGCAGGGACGGGGTCTCCTACAATGAGCAGTTCTTC